The clone carrying this T cell receptor beta chain was found a few times. What it recognizes is unknown. This record comes from a study of beta chain features in type 1 diabetes. Study-level points and caveats: The study left unresolved whether HLA type influences TCRB rearrangement. In comparison with healthy donors, patients had naive, central memory and Treg TCRB repertoires that appeared more similar.

The entirety of the isolated RNA underwent reverse transcription, so expressed TCRB transcripts were sequenced. The assay was immunoSEQ multiplex PCR, and TCRdb's table has in-frame clones only and misses some. The table records hundreds of thousands of clones, 9.5% to 11% of them present only once. The V gene's germline CDR1 is SGHNT and CDR2 YYREEE (reference sequence). The CDR3 loop spans 15 amino acids. Deletions cut 4 bases from V and 3 bases from J, with 16 bases between. Specimen: naive CD4+ T cells from blood. The clonotype was recovered from a woman in her 30s in good health. The rearrangement links TRBV5-4 to TRBJ1-2, with D possibly matching TRBD1 (6 bases). CDR3 residues: CASSLGQGSHYGYTF. The DNA for the CDR3 is TGTGCCAGCAGCCTCGGGCAGGGGTCTCACTATGGCTACACCTTC.